Following are 2 T cell receptor beta chains from one sample sequenced in a study of T cells in Graves' hyperthyroidism and ophthalmopathy. The TCR beta CDR3 regions underwent amplification using RNA transcripts as the source. When the TCR CDR3 underwent first-round RT-PCR, the HTBI primer set was used. TCRdb independently ran MiXCR on the multiplex PCR reads; one entry per CDR3 protein. The sample yields a few hundred thousand distinct CDR3 sequences, 15% seen once. Sequencing used blood. These TCRs come from a woman aged 30 to 39 with Graves' hyperthyroidism.

V is TRBV7-6 and J is TRBJ2-1; 9 nucleotides align to TRBD1. The CDR3 is 16 residues long. Trimming took 2 bases from V and 4 from J; bases not matched to a gene: 6. CDR1 SGHVS and CDR2 FNYEAQ come from the germline V gene. The DNA for the CDR3 is TGTGCCAGCAGCTTACGAGGACAGGGGCAATACAATGAGCAGTTCTTC. It is translated as CASSLRGQGQYNEQFF.

This rearrangement joins TRBV7-9 to TRBJ2-7; TRBD2 matches 10 bases. V dropped 3 bases and J dropped 2; count of bases not matched to a gene: 10. Per germline, CDR1 SEHNR and CDR2 FQNEAQ (reference sequence). The CDR3 totals 17 residues. The chain's CDR3 is CASSLTPGTSATYEQYF. CDR3 in DNA: TGTGCCAGCAGCTTGACCCCTGGGACTAGCGCGACCTACGAGCAGTACTTC. Supplemented by reference TRBV7-9 and TRBJ2-7, the full variable domain reads DTGVSQNPRHKITKRGQNVTFRCDPISEHNRLYWYRQTLGQGPEFLTYFQNEAQLEKSRLLSDRFSAERPKGSFSTLEIQRTEQGDSAMYLCASSLTPGTSATYEQYFGPGTRLTVT.